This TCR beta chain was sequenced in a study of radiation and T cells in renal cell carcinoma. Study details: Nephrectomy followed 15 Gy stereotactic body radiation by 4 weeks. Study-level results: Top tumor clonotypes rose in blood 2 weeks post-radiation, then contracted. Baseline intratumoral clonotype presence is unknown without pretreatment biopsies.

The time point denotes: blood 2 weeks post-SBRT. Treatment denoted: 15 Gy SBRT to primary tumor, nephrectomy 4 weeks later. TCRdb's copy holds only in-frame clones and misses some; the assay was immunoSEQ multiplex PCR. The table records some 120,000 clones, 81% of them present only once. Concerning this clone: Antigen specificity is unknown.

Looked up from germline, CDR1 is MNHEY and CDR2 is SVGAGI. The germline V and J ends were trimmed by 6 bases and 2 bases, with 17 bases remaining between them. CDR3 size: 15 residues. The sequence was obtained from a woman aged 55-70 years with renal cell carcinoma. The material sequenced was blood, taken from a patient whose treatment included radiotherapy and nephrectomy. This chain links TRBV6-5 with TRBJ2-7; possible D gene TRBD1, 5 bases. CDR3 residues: CASSRLGGAAYEQYF. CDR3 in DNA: TGTGCCAGCAGCCGACTGGGTGGGGCAGCCTACGAGCAGTACTTC.